The sequence of this T cell receptor beta chain was determined in a study of cytomegalovirus exposure and HLA in healthy donors. Whole-study results and caveats: The later analysis indicated that the majority of CMV-associated TCR beta chains appeared HLA-restricted. A later analysis reportedly found fewer N-insertions in an Asian-associated ancestry cluster than the roughly 730-donor mean.

This CDR3 spans 12 amino acids. V lost 2 bases to trimming and J lost 5 bases, with 7 bases between them. Germline V gene data show CDR1 as GTSNPN and CDR2 as SVGIG (reference sequence). A note on this clone: What it recognizes is unknown.

This PCR relied on a set of 60 Vbeta primers and 13 Jbeta primers. Using immunoSEQ multiplex PCR, the repertoire was profiled, and TCRdb retains in-frame clones only, with some absent. The sample consists of about 140,000 clones, about four fifths of them appearing once. The sample taken for sequencing was PBMCs. The chain employs TRBV30 and TRBJ1-5, with no clear D. This TCR derives from a male donor in good health and CMV-seronegative. The CDR3 nucleotides read TGTGCCTGGAGTCCCGGGGATCAGCCCCAGCATTTT. Encoded protein: CAWSPGDQPQHF.